Shown below are 23 T cell receptor beta chains from a single sample sequenced in a study of T-cell memory formation after mild COVID-19. TCRdb passed the 5' RACE reads through MiXCR, listing each CDR3 protein once. The repertoire holds roughly 110,000 distinct CDR3 sequences, with over 15% as singletons. The material sequenced was PBMCs or a T cell subset sorted from them (not recorded which). These receptors all come from an adult woman who had mild COVID-19 (a few samples of this study predate the infection). Cell type and time point are not known.

In nucleotides, the CDR3 is TGCGCCAGCAGCCAATTCTCGACAGACAACACTGAAGCTTTCTTT. Protein sequence: CASSQFSTDNTEAFF. The rearrangement links TRBV4-1 to TRBJ1-1; D possibly corresponds to TRBD1 (5 bases). V was trimmed by 2 bases and J by 2 bases, leaving 12 bases between them. Looked up from germline, CDR1 is MGHRA and CDR2 is YSYEKL. The CDR3 extends over 15 amino acids.

This chain joins TRBV24-1 and TRBJ2-3, with 11 bases matching TRBD1. Germline-derived CDR1 and CDR2 are KGHDR and SFDVKD. This CDR3 comprises 16 residues. V gave up 4 bases and J gave up 4 bases; unmatched junction bases: 6. CDR3 residues: CATSERTGGAADTQYF. DNA for the CDR3: TGTGCCACCAGTGAGAGGACAGGGGGCGCCGCAGATACGCAGTATTTT.

This clonotype was seen a few times. The gene calls are TRBV11-2 and TRBJ1-5; D uncertain. The CDR3 covers 15 residues. Germline lookup yields CDR1 SGHAT and CDR2 FQNNGV. With 5 bases removed from V and 0 bases from J, the gap between germline ends came to 11 bases. The CDR3: CASSPRGNSNQPQHF. Written as DNA, the CDR3 is TGTGCCAGCAGCCCTCGAGGGAATAGCAATCAGCCCCAGCATTTT.

This chain joins TRBV2 and TRBJ2-5, with 11 bases fitting TRBD2. The CDR3 is made up of 17 amino acids. Germline assignment: CDR1 SNHLY and CDR2 FYNNEI. V shed 3 bases and J 2 bases; nucleotides not matched to a gene: 8. The CDR3 DNA reads as TGTGCCAGCAGTGAGCTCTTGTGGACTAGCGGGCAAGAGACCCAGTACTTC. Amino acids: CASSELLWTSGQETQYF.

The J gene is TRBJ2-1, the V gene TRBV20-1; 7 nucleotides match TRBD2. The CDR3 runs to 13 residues. Looked up from germline, CDR1 is DFQATT and CDR2 is SNEGSKA (reference sequence). V lost 4 bases to trimming and J lost 2 bases; unmatched junction nucleotides: 2. The CDR3 region has the DNA TGCAGTGCTAACCGGGGGGCCTACAATGAGCAGTTCTTC. Translated, it gives CSANRGAYNEQFF.

In its sample, this clonotype was seen a few times. The chain uses TRBV7-9 and TRBJ2-3, with D perhaps TRBD2 (6 bases). Trimming removed 5 bases from V and 6 bases from J, with 15 bases in between. Germline-derived CDR1 and CDR2 are SEHNR and FQNEAQ (reference sequence). The CDR3 has 14 residues. The CDR3 loop is CASSPGDFRDTQYF. The CDR3 bases are TGTGCCAGCAGCCCGGGGGACTTCAGGGATACGCAGTATTTT.

A few counts support this clonotype. The V and J genes are TRBV7-3 and TRBJ2-1; 13 bases match TRBD2. V was pared by 5 bases and J by 5 bases, with 9 bases of the junction left unmatched. The CDR3 length is 17 residues. In germline, CDR1 is SGHTA, CDR2 FQGTGA. The CDR3 protein is CASSKDGLAGANNEQFF. CDR3 DNA: TGTGCCAGCAGCAAAGACGGACTAGCGGGGGCCAACAATGAGCAGTTCTTC.

The table lists this clonotype with a few counts. V gene TRBV7-9 combines with J gene TRBJ2-5; 10 bases are a match to TRBD2. CDR1 is SEHNR, CDR2 FQNEAQ, per germline (reference sequence). CDR3 size: 15 residues. With 1 base clipped from V and 4 bases from J, the junction kept 3 bases outside the gene matches. CDR3: CASSLVGLAPETQYF. CDR3 coding DNA: TGTGCCAGCAGCTTAGTGGGACTAGCGCCAGAGACCCAGTACTTC.

This chain joins TRBV2 and TRBJ2-7, with TRBD1 identical over 8 bases. The V segment lost 7 bases and the J segment 6 bases; nucleotides outside the gene matches: 8. Germline loops: CDR1 SNHLY, CDR2 FYNNEI. The CDR3 is made up of 13 amino acids. The CDR3 sequence: CASTGTGWSEQYF. DNA of the CDR3: TGTGCCAGCACGGGGACAGGTTGGTCCGAGCAGTACTTC.

The genes are TRBV4-1 and TRBJ1-3; 7 bases align to TRBD1. CDR3 length equals 14 residues. In germline, CDR1 is MGHRA, CDR2 YSYEKL. V lost 3 bases to trimming and J lost 2 bases; unmatched junction nucleotides: 1. Written as DNA, the CDR3 is TGCGCCAGCAGCCAGACAGGGACTGGAAACACCATATATTTT. Amino acids: CASSQTGTGNTIYF.

This clonotype was seen a handful of times. This sequence joins TRBV28 and TRBJ2-7, with D perhaps matching TRBD2 (5 bases). V was trimmed by 3 bases and J by 7 bases, leaving 10 bases between them. The CDR3 spans 12 residues. Germline values: CDR1 MDHEN, CDR2 SYDVKM. The CDR3 region is CASSFSAAEQYF. CDR3 nucleotides: TGTGCCAGCAGTTTTAGCGCGGCTGAGCAGTACTTC.

This clonotype came up once. This sequence joins TRBV19 and TRBJ2-7; TRBD2 is a possible D gene (6 bases). This CDR3 region has 15 residues. In germline, CDR1 is LNHDA, CDR2 SQIVND (reference sequence). V dropped 2 bases and J dropped 3 bases, with 14 bases sitting between them. The CDR3, as DNA: TGTGCCAGTAGTATATGGCGGGACGAGTTCTACGAGCAGTACTTC. It encodes CASSIWRDEFYEQYF.

This rearrangement joins TRBV4-1 to TRBJ1-6; a possible D gene is TRBD1 (5 bases). The CDR3 consists of 16 residues. CDR1 is MGHRA and CDR2 is YSYEKL in the germline V gene. The germline V and J ends were trimmed by 7 bases and 5 bases, with 18 bases remaining between them. The CDR3 here is CASKEPGTAHNSPLHF. Written as DNA, the CDR3 is TGCGCCAGCAAAGAACCCGGGACGGCTCATAATTCACCCCTCCACTTT.

The chain employs TRBV7-8 and TRBJ2-7; maybe TRBD1 (5 bases). The CDR3 is made up of 15 amino acids. Trimming left V 8 bases short and J 4 bases short, with 21 bases between. Germline CDR1 and CDR2: SGHVS and FQNEAQ. This chain's CDR3 is CASWTTSSSPYEQYF. In nucleotides, the CDR3 is TGTGCCAGCTGGACAACGAGTTCATCCCCATACGAGCAGTACTTC.

The rearrangement joins TRBV27 to TRBJ1-4; a weak D match, TRBD1 (6 bases). Trimming cost V 5 bases and J 8 bases, with 12 bases left between them. The CDR3 contains 13 residues. CDR1 is MNHEY and CDR2 is SMNVEV in the germline V gene (reference sequence). The CDR3 DNA reads TGTGCCAGCAGTCGACAGGCGGGCGAAAAACTGTTTTTT. Residues: CASSRQAGEKLFF. The variable domain in full, with the rest retrieved from reference TRBV27 and TRBJ1-4, is EAQVTQNPRYLITVTGKKLTVTCSQNMNHEYMSWYRQDPGLGLRQIYYSMNVEVTDKGDVPEGYKVSRKEKRNFPLILESPSPNQTSLYFCASSRQAGEKLFFGSGTQLSVL.

The gene calls are TRBV2 and TRBJ2-1, with 10 bases identical to TRBD1. The CDR3 contains 16 residues. V was clipped by 3 bases and J by 5 bases; unmatched bases: 7. CDR1 and CDR2 from the germline V gene are SNHLY and FYNNEI. The CDR3 DNA is TGTGCCAGCAGTGATGTCGGCGGGACAGGGGACAATGAGCAGTTCTTC. This codes for CASSDVGGTGDNEQFF.

This clonotype came up a few times. The chain links TRBV6-5 to TRBJ2-1; D uncertain. Germline lookup yields CDR1 MNHEY and CDR2 SVGAGI. The CDR3 spans 13 residues. With 2 bases removed from V and 4 bases from J, the gap between germline ends came to 6 bases. The CDR3 reads CASSYADYNEQFF. The CDR3 DNA is TGTGCCAGCAGTTACGCTGATTACAATGAGCAGTTCTTC.

This clonotype was counted at least ten times. The rearrangement joins TRBV2 to TRBJ1-5; 7 nucleotides match TRBD1. Per the germline V gene, CDR1 is SNHLY and CDR2 is FYNNEI. CDR3 size: 15 residues. V shed 3 bases and J 7 bases; nucleotides not matched to a gene: 9. CDR3 nucleotide sequence: TGTGCCAGCAGTGAGACAGGGCTAGTATGGCAGCCCCAGCATTTT. This translates into CASSETGLVWQPQHF.

This sequence joins TRBV20-1 and TRBJ2-7, with D perhaps TRBD1 or TRBD2 (5 bases each). The CDR3 is 15 amino acids. The V end was cut by 6 bases, the J end by 7 bases, with 25 bases between. Germline V gene data show CDR1 as DFQATT and CDR2 as SNEGSKA (reference sequence). Here the CDR3 DNA reads TGCAGTGCGCCATACTCCGGGATCAGGGTATATGAGCAGTACTTC. Amino acids: CSAPYSGIRVYEQYF.

This clonotype has only a few counts. The chain couples TRBV6-5 to TRBJ2-5; 8 nucleotides align to TRBD2. J gave up 3 bases and V 1 base, and 7 bases lay outside the gene matches. There are 16 residues in the CDR3. Germline assignment: CDR1 MNHEY and CDR2 SVGAGI. The CDR3 here is CASSYLPGTSEETQYF. The CDR3 DNA is TGTGCCAGCAGTTACTTGCCCGGGACTAGTGAAGAGACCCAGTACTTC.

This clonotype has a handful of counts. This chain uses TRBV3-1 with TRBJ2-7; 10 nucleotides align to TRBD2. Germline V lookup: CDR1 LGHDT, CDR2 YNNKEL (reference sequence). Germline trimming cut 4 bases from V and 4 bases from J; bases unmatched to any gene: 4. The length of the CDR3 is 14 residues. In DNA form, the CDR3 reads TGTGCCAGCAGCCCAACTAGCGGGGCATACGAGCAGTACTTC. It specifies CASSPTSGAYEQYF.

The chain carries TRBV4-2 and TRBJ1-5, with D possibly being TRBD1 (6 bases). The CDR3 loop spans 15 amino acids. The V end was cut by 0 bases, the J end by 7 bases, with 13 bases between. The germline V gene encodes CDR1 LGHNA and CDR2 YNFKEQ. CDR3 protein: CASSQEPGVGQPQHF. CDR3 nucleotide sequence: TGTGCCAGCAGCCAAGAGCCAGGGGTCGGACAGCCCCAGCATTTT.

V is TRBV4-3 and J is TRBJ2-1; 8 nucleotides match TRBD2. The V gene end was trimmed by 4 bases and the J gene end by 6 bases; junction bases not matched to a gene: 11. The CDR3 totals 16 residues. Germline CDR1 reads LGHNA; CDR2 reads YSLEER. The CDR3 sequence is CASSPELAGRGNEQFF. In DNA form, the CDR3 reads TGCGCCAGCAGCCCTGAGCTAGCGGGCAGGGGCAATGAGCAGTTCTTC.